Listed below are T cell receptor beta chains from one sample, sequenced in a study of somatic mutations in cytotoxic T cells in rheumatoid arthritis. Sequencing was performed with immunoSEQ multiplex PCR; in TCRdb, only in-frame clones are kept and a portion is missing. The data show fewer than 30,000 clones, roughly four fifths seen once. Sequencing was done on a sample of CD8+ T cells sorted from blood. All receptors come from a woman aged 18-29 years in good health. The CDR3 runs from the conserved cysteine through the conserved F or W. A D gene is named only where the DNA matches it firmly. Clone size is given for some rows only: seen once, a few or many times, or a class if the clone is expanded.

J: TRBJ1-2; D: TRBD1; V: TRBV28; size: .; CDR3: CASSLKVTGGYYGYTF; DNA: TGTGCCAGCAGTTTAAAGGTGACAGGGGGTTACTATGGCTACACCTTC
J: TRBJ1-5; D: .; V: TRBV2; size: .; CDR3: CASKGEGSNQPQHF; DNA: TGTGCCAGCAAAGGAGAGGGGAGCAATCAGCCCCAGCATTTT
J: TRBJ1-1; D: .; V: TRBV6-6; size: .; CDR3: CASSPGAIEAFF; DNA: TGTGCCAGCAGTCCCGGGGCGATTGAAGCTTTCTTT
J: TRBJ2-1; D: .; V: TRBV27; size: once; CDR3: CASSQSDWATVNEQFF; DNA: TGTGCCAGCAGCCAATCGGACTGGGCCACGGTCAATGAGCAGTTCTTC
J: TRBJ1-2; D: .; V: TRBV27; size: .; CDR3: CASSLGGGLKGYTF; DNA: TGTGCCAGCAGTCTCGGGGGGGGGCTAAAGGGCTACACCTTC
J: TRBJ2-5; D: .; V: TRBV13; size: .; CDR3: CASSYQEQETQYF; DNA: TGTGCCAGCAGCTATCAGGAGCAAGAGACCCAGTACTTC
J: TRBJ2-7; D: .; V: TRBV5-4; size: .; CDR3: CASSGGPSYEQYF; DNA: TGTGCCAGCAGCGGGGGACCCTCCTACGAGCAGTACTTC
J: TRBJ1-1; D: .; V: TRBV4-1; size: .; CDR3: CASSQGAGTAFF; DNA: TGCGCCAGCAGCCAAGGGGCAGGGACGGCTTTCTTT
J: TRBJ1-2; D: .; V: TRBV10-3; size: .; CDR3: CAISDEQGRPNYGYTF; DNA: TGTGCCATCAGTGATGAGCAGGGAAGACCTAACTATGGCTACACCTTC
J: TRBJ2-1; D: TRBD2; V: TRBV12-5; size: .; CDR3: CASGLPTSGRVDEQFF; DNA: TGTGCTAGTGGTTTGCCGACTAGCGGGAGGGTGGATGAGCAGTTCTTC
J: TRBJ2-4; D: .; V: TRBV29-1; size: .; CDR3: CSARGGNLAKNIQYF; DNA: TGCAGCGCCCGTGGGGGGAACTTAGCCAAAAACATTCAGTACTTC
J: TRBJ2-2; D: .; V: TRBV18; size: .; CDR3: CASSPGTGELFF; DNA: TGTGCCAGCTCACCTGGGACCGGGGAGCTGTTTTTT
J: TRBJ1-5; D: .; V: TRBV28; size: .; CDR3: CASSWRGVSNQPQHF; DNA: TGTGCCAGCAGTTGGAGGGGGGTAAGCAATCAGCCCCAGCATTTT
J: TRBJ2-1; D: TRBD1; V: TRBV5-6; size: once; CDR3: CASRLSGQGSYNEQFF; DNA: TGTGCCAGCAGACTCTCCGGACAGGGTTCCTACAATGAGCAGTTCTTC
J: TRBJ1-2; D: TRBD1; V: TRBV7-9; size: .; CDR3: CASSLGTAQNGYTF; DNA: TGTGCCAGCAGCTTGGGGACAGCTCAAAATGGCTACACCTTC
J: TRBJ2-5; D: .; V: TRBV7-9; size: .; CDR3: CASSLVLEKETQYF; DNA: TGTGCCAGCAGCTTAGTATTGGAGAAAGAGACCCAGTACTTC
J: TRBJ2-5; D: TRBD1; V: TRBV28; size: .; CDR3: CASSFSRTGKETQYF; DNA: TGTGCCAGCAGTTTTTCAAGGACAGGAAAAGAGACCCAGTACTTC
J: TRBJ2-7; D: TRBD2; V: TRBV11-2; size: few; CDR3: CASSPRTSGNYEQYF; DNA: TGTGCCAGCAGCCCCCGGACTAGCGGGAACTACGAGCAGTACTTC
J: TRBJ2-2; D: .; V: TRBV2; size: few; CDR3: CASSVGGELFF; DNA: TGTGCCAGCAGTGTGGGCGGGGAGCTGTTTTTT
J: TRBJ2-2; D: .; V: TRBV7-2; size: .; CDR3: CASSLVSRYGELFF; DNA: TGTGCCAGCAGCTTAGTTTCGAGATACGGGGAGCTGTTTTTT
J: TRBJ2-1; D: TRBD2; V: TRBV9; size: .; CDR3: CASSVGGTSGGNEQFF; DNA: TGTGCCAGCAGCGTAGGTGGGACTAGCGGGGGAAATGAGCAGTTCTTC
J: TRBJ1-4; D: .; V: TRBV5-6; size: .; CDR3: CASRLRGAGHNEKLFF; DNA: TGTGCCAGCAGGCTCCGAGGGGCAGGCCATAATGAAAAACTGTTTTTT
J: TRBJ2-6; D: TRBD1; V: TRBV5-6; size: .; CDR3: CASSSGQGYSGANVLTF; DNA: TGTGCCAGCAGCTCCGGACAGGGGTACTCTGGGGCCAACGTCCTGACTTTC
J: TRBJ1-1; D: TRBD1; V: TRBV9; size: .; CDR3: CASSVDWTGGLNTEAFF; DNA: TGTGCCAGCAGCGTAGATTGGACAGGGGGCCTGAACACTGAAGCTTTCTTT
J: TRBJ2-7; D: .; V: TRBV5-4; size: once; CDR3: CASSSPYEQYF; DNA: TGTGCCAGCAGCTCCCCCTACGAGCAGTACTTC
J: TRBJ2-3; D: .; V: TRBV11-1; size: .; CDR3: CASSQPGDATQYF; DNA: TGTGCCAGCAGCCAGCCCGGGGACGCTACGCAGTATTTT
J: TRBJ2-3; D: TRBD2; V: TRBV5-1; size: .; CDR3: CASSLGGRAQDTQYF; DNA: TGCGCCAGCAGCTTGGGCGGGAGGGCCCAAGATACGCAGTATTTT
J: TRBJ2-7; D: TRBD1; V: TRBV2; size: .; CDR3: CASLPQGTYEQYF; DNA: TGTGCCAGTTTACCACAGGGGACCTACGAGCAGTACTTC
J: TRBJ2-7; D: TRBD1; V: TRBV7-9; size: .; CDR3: CASSSDRGKGEQYF; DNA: TGTGCCAGCAGCTCGGACAGGGGCAAAGGCGAGCAGTACTTC
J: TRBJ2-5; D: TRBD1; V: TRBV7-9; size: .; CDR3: CASSLGTGVPTQYF; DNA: TGTGCCAGCAGCTTAGGGACAGGGGTGCCGACCCAGTACTTC
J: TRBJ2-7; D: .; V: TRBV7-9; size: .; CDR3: CASSLLEAYEQYF; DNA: TGTGCCAGCAGCTTATTAGAGGCCTACGAGCAGTACTTC
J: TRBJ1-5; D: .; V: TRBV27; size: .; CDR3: CASSVPGSGQPQHF; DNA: TGTGCCAGCAGTGTCCCGGGTTCTGGTCAGCCCCAGCATTTT
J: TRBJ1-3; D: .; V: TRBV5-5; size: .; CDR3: CASSLEGLVGNTIYF; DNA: TGTGCCAGCAGCTTAGAGGGTCTCGTCGGAAACACCATATATTTT
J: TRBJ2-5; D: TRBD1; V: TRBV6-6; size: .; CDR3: CASSWLGGPQETQYF; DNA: TGTGCCAGCAGTTGGTTAGGGGGCCCCCAAGAGACCCAGTACTTC
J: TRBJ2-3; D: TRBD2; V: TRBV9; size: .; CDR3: CASSSHSGGATDTQYF; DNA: TGTGCCAGCAGCTCGCATAGCGGGGGGGCAACAGATACGCAGTATTTT
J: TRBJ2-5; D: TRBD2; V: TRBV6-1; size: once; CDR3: CASAGDLREIETQYF; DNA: TGTGCCAGCGCGGGGGATCTACGGGAGATAGAGACCCAGTACTTC